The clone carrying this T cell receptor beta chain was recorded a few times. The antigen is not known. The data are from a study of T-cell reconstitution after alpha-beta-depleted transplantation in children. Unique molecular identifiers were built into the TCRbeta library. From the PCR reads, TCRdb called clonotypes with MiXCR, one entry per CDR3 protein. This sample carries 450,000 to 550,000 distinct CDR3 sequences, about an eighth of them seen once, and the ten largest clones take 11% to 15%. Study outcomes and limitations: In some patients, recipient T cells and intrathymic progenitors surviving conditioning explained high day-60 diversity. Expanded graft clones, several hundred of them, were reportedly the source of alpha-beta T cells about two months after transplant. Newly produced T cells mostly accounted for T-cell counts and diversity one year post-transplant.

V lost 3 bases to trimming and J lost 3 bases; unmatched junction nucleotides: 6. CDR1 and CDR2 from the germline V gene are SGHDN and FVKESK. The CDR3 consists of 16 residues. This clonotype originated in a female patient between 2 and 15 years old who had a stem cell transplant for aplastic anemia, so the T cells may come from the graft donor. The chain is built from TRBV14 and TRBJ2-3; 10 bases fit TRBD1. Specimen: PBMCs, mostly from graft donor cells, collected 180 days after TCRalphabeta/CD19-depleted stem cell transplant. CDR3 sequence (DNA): TGTGCCAGCAGCCATCGACAGGGGGCGGCTACAGATACGCAGTATTTT. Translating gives CASSHRQGAATDTQYF.